This TCR beta chain stems from a study of T cell repertoires in enteric fever (dated by TCRdb to 2017 to 2018). As for the study more broadly: The study reconstructed the Salmonella-specific repertoire of circulating effector CD4+ T cells from volunteers experimentally challenged with Salmonella Typhi or Paratyphi A. Circulating effector CD4+ T cells responding to Salmonella infection were identified by mass cytometry. T cell staining, including ex vivo staining, was performed with tetramers loaded with CdtB(105-125) peptide variants (SP110Y, ST110H). Live fluorescence barcoding was joined in the study by mass cytometry, by T cell receptor sequencing and by unbiased single-cell cloning.

Broad study findings and their caveats: The study pinpointed HlyE and CdtB as immunodominant T cell antigens specific to S. Typhi and S. Paratyphi A. Single amino acid differences in the immunodominant proteins CdtB and PhoN appeared to drive the accumulation of T cells that did not cross-react between serovars. Among the expanded clonotypes were cross-reactive responses to distantly related Salmonella serovars, as well as clones that recognized antigens found only in S. Typhi or S. Paratyphi A.

The instrument given in TCRdb is Illumina MiSeq. Clones were called with MiXCR by TCRdb after fastp trimmed the public reads at Q25, and only in-frame beta chains were retained. CDR3 protein sequences are deduplicated, and each keeps its most common genes and DNA. Across this sample there are around 1,600 distinct CDR3 sequences, with around 36% seen only once. Of the sample, around a sixth is held by the ten largest clones. Trimming at the junction amounts to 4 bases on V and 5 bases on J, and the germline ends lie 12 bases apart. The CDR3 contains 14 residues, cysteine and phenylalanine counted. Solely the CDR3 DNA is kept, with 42 bases framed from the first base. From the germline V gene, CDR1 is SGHRS and CDR2 is YFSETQ. This clonotype was counted a few times. No cognate antigen has been identified for it. The sample holds no much larger clone one base away, and base qualities are not on file.

The chain is assembled from TRBV5-1 and TRBJ2-2; the D gene identity is not certain. Sequencing input: CCR7- CD38- CD4+ T cells from PBMCs. The source of this sequence is a human donor with Salmonella enteric fever, either typhoid or paratyphoid (not recorded which). The CDR3 protein: CASSITARTGELFF. The bases are TGCGCCAGCAGCATAACAGCGAGGACCGGGGAGCTGTTTTTT.